What follows describes a single T cell receptor beta chain. CDR1 and CDR2 (germline): MNHEY, SVGAGI. The CDR3 loop spans 17 amino acids. Germline trimming cut 0 bases from V and 2 bases from J; bases unmatched to any gene: 5. This entry comes from a study of CD8 T cells in Susac syndrome. An input of 0.5 to 1 ug of RNA was subjected to reverse transcription using random hexamers. TCRdb reprocessed the immunoSEQ multiplex PCR reads via MiXCR and lists one record per CDR3 protein. The sample records under 300,000 distinct CDR3 sequences, less than 96% being singletons. This chain connects TRBV6-5 to TRBJ2-7, with 12 bases that match TRBD2. Specimen: CD4+ T cells from PBMCs. This receptor was obtained from a human donor with Susac syndrome. The CDR3 coding sequence is TGTGCCAGCAGTTACTCGGAGCTAGCGGGAGGGGCCTACGAGCAGTACTTC. Amino acid sequence: CASSYSELAGGAYEQYF.